The T cell receptor beta chain under discussion was sequenced for a study of blood T cell repertoires in COVID-19. Study-wide background: T cells, B-cell-depleted T cells, or PBMCs supplied cDNA or gDNA.

CDR1 KGHSH and CDR2 LQKENI come from the germline V gene. This CDR3 is 16 amino acids long. V dropped 3 bases and J dropped 0 bases, with 14 bases sitting between them. This clone came up once. Profiled with immunoSEQ multiplex PCR; TCRdb holds only in-frame clones, not every one. Of approximately 300,000 clones in the sample, approximately 90% were seen once. Assignments of participants to cohorts depended upon their own reported clinical history. Recovered status in Cohort 3 required two negative PCRs, clearance, or symptom resolution. Sequencing was carried out using PBMCs or T cells enriched from blood (not recorded which). The TCR sequence derives from a woman younger than 35 who had recovered from COVID-19. The chain carries TRBV18 and TRBJ1-1; D gene unclear. The CDR3 sequence is CASSPYARGMNTEAFF. The CDR3, as DNA: TGTGCCAGCTCACCTTACGCCCGGGGAATGAACACTGAAGCTTTCTTT. The full variable domain, with the rest looked up from reference TRBV18 and TRBJ1-1, is NAGVMQNPRHLVRRRGQEARLRCSPMKGHSHVYWYRQLPEEGLKFMVYLQKENIIDESGMPKERFSAEFPKEGPSILRIQQVVRGDSAAYFCASSPYARGMNTEAFFGQGTRLTVV.